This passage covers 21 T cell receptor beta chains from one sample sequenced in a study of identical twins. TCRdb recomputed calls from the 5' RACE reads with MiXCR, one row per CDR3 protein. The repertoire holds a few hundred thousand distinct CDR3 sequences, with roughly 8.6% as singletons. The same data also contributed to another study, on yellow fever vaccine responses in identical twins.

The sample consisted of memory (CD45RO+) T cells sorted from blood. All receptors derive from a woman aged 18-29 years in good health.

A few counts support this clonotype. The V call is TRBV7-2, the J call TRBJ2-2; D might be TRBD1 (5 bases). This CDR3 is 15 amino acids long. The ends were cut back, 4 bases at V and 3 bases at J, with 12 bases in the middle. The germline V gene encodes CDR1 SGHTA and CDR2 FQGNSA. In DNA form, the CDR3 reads TGTGCCAGCAGCTCCAGACAGCGCTACACCGGGGAGCTGTTTTTT. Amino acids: CASSSRQRYTGELFF.

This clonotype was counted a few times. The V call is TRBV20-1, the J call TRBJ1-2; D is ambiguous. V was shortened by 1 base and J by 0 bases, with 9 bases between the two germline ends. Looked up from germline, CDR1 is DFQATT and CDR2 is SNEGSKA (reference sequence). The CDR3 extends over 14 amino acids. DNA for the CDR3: TGCAGTGCTAGAGTCTCACAGACTAACTATGGCTACACCTTC. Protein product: CSARVSQTNYGYTF.

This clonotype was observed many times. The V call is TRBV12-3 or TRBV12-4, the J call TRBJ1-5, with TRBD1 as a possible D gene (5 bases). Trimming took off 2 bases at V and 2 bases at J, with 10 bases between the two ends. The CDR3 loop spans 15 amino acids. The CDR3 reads CASSLSGEGNQPQHF. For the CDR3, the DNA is TGTGCCAGCAGTTTATCGGGGGAGGGCAATCAGCCCCAGCATTTT.

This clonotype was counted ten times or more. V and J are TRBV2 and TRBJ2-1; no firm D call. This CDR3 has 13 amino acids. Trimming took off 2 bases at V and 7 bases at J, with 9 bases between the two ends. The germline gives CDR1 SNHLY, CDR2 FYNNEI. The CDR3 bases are TGTGCCAGCAGTGAATATATACGGAATGAGCAGTTCTTC. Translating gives CASSEYIRNEQFF.

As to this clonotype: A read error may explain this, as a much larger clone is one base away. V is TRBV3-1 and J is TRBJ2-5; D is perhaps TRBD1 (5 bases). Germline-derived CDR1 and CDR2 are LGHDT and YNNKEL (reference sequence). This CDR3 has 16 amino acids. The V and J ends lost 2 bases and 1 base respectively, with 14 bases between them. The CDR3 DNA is TGTGCCAGCAGCCAAAGCAGGGTCCCCTCCCAAGAGACCCAGTACTTC. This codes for CASSQSRVPSQETQYF.

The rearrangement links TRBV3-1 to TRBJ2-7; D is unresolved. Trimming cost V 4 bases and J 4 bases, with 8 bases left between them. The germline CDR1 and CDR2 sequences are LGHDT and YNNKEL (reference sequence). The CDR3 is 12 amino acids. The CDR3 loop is CASSPFGYEQYF. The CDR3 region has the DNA TGTGCCAGCAGCCCTTTCGGGTACGAGCAGTACTTC.

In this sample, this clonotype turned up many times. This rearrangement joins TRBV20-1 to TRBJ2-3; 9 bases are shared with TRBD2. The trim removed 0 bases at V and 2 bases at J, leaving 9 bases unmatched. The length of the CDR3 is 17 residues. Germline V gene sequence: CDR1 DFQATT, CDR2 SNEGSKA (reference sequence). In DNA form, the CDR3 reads TGCAGTGCTAGAGATGGACTAGCGTCGACCCCCACAGATACGCAGTATTTT. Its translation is CSARDGLASTPTDTQYF.

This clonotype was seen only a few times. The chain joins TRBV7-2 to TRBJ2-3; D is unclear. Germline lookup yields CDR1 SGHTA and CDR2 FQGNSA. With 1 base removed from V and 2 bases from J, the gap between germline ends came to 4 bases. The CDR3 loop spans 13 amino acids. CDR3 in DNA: TGTGCCAGCAGCTTAGACTTCACAGATACGCAGTATTTT. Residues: CASSLDFTDTQYF.

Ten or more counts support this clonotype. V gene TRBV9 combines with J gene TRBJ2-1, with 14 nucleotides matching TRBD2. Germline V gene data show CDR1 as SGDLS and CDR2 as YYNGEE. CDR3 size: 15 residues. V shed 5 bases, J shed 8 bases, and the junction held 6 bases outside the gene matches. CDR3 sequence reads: CASSLGTSGSDEQFF. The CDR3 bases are TGTGCCAGCAGTTTAGGGACTAGCGGGAGCGATGAGCAGTTCTTC.

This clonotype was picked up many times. CDR3 loop: CASSVGSGQITETQYF. The CDR3 DNA is TGTGCCAGCAGCGTAGGTTCGGGACAGATTACCGAGACCCAGTACTTC. This chain connects TRBV9 to TRBJ2-5, with 7 bases that match TRBD1. This CDR3 comprises 16 residues. The junction had 10 bases not matched to a gene; V was cut back by 0 bases and J by 5 bases. The germline V gene has CDR1 SGDLS and CDR2 YYNGEE. The full variable domain, in which reference TRBV9 and TRBJ2-5 provide the parts outside the CDR3, is DSGVTQTPKHLITATGQRVTLRCSPRSGDLSVYWYQQSLDQGLQFLIQYYNGEERAKGNILERFSAQQFPDLHSELNLSSLELGDSALYFCASSVGSGQITETQYFGPGTRLLVL.

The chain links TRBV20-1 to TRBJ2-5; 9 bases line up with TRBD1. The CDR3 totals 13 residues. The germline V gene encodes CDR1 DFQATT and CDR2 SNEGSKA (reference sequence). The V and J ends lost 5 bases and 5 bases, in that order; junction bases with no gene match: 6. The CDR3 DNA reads TGCAGTGCTGACAGGGGGGTGGGGGAGACCCAGTACTTC. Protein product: CSADRGVGETQYF.

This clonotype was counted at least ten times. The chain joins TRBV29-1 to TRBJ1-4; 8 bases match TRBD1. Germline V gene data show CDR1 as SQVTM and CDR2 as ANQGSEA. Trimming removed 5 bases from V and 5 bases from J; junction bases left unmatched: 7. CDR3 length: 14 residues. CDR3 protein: CSVPQGAGNEKLFF. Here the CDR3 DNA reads TGCAGCGTTCCGCAGGGGGCGGGGAATGAAAAACTGTTTTTT.

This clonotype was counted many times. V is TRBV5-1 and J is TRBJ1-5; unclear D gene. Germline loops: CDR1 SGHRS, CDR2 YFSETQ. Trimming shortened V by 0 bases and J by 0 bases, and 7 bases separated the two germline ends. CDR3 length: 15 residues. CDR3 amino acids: CASSLDGNSNQPQHF. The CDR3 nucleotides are TGCGCCAGCAGCTTGGATGGAAATAGCAATCAGCCCCAGCATTTT.

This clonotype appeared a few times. In DNA, the CDR3 is TGTGCCAGCTATCGTGGGGCGAGCTGGAATGAGCAGTTCTTC. This encodes CASYRGASWNEQFF. This chain joins TRBV5-8 and TRBJ2-1, with a possible D match to TRBD1 (5 bases). CDR3 length equals 14 residues. Trimming left V 7 bases short and J 7 bases short, with 18 bases between. CDR1 is SGHTS, CDR2 YDEGEE, per germline.

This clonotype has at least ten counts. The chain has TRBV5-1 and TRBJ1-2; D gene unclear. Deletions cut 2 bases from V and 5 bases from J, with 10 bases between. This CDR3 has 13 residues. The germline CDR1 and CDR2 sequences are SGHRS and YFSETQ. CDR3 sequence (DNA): TGCGCCAGCAGCTTCGGCCGTGAATATGGCTACACCTTC. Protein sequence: CASSFGREYGYTF.

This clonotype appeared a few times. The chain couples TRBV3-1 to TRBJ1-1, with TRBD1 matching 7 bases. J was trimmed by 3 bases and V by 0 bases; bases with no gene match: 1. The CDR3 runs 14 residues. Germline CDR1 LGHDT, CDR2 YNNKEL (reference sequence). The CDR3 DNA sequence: TGTGCCAGCAGCCAAGAACAGGGGTACACTGAAGCTTTCTTT. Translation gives CASSQEQGYTEAFF.

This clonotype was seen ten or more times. CDR3 sequence: CATSGRGDTEAFF. CDR3 nucleotide sequence: TGTGCCACCAGTGGTAGGGGGGACACTGAAGCTTTCTTT. This chain connects TRBV24-1 to TRBJ1-1, with a weak D call TRBD1 (6 bases). V shed 5 bases and J shed 3 bases, with 9 bases lying between them. Germline-derived CDR1 and CDR2 are KGHDR and SFDVKD. CDR3 size: 13 residues.

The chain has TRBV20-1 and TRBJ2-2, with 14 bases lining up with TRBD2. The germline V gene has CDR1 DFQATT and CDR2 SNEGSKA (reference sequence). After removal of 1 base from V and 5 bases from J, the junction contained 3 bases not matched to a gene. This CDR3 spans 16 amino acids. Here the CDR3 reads CSARVGLAGGTGELFF. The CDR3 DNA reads TGCAGTGCTAGAGTCGGACTAGCGGGAGGAACCGGGGAGCTGTTTTTT.

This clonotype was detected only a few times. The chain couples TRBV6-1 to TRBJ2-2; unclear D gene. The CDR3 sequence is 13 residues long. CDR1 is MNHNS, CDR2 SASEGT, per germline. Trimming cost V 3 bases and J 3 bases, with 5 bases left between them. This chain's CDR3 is CASSEDYTGELFF. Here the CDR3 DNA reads TGTGCCAGCAGTGAGGATTACACCGGGGAGCTGTTTTTT.

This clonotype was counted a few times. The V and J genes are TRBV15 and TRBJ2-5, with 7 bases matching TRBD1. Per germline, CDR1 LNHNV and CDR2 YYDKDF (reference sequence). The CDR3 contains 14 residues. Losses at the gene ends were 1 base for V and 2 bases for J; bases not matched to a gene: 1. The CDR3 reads CATSRVTGQETQYF. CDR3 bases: TGTGCCACCAGCAGAGTGACAGGGCAAGAGACCCAGTACTTC. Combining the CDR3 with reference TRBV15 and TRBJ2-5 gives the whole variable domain DAMVIQNPRYQVTQFGKPVTLSCSQTLNHNVMYWYQQKSSQAPKLLFHYYDKDFNNEADTPDNFQSRRPNTSFCFLDIRSPGLGDTAMYLCATSRVTGQETQYFGPGTRLLVL.

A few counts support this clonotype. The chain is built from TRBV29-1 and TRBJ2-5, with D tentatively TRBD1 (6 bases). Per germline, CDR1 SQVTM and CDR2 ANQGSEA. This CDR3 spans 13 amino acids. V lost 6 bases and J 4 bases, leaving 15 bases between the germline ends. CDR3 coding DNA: TGCAGCGTGGGAACAGGGTCGGTAGAGACCCAGTACTTC. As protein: CSVGTGSVETQYF.